This T cell receptor (beta chain) was obtained from a study of T cells in Graves' hyperthyroidism and ophthalmopathy. Amplification of TCR beta CDR3 regions was performed using RNA transcripts as template. The primer set for the first-round RT-PCR of the TCR CDR3 was HTBI. TCRdb passed the multiplex PCR reads through MiXCR, listing each CDR3 protein once. The data hold more than 550,000 distinct CDR3 sequences, with approximately 19% observed a single time. Per germline, CDR1 MNHEY and CDR2 SMNVEV (reference sequence). The CDR3 is 14 residues long. V lost 1 base, J lost 3 bases, and 2 bases stayed unmatched.

The origin of this receptor is a woman aged 45-65 years with Graves' hyperthyroidism that later progressed to Graves' ophthalmopathy. The genes are TRBV27 and TRBJ2-7; 8 bases match TRBD1. Material for sequencing was blood. CDR3 bases: TGTGCCAGCAGTTTATACGGACAGGGCTACGAGCAGTACTTC. It translates to CASSLYGQGYEQYF.